The 20 T cell receptor beta chains below come from one sample, sequenced in a study of T cells after yellow fever vaccination. From the 5' RACE reads, TCRdb called clonotypes with MiXCR, one entry per CDR3 protein. This sample yields a few hundred thousand distinct CDR3 sequences, of which around 9.3% are seen a single time; around 3.5% belongs to the top ten. The sequences come from CD4+ T cells sorted from PBMCs, collected 5 days after the yellow fever booster vaccination. The receptors derive from a man aged 18 to 29 who received the YFV17D yellow fever vaccine.

This chain connects TRBV7-2 to TRBJ2-2; 9 bases are shared with TRBD2. V trimming: 3 bases; J trimming: 4 bases; junction bases outside the gene matches: 3. Germline assignment: CDR1 SGHTA and CDR2 FQGNSA. The CDR3 covers 15 residues. The CDR3 spells CASSFSGGITGELFF. CDR3 DNA: TGTGCCAGCAGCTTTAGCGGGGGAATCACCGGGGAGCTGTTTTTT. Combining the CDR3 with reference TRBV7-2 and TRBJ2-2 gives the whole variable domain GAGVSQSPSNKVTEKGKDVELRCDPISGHTALYWYRQSLGQGLEFLIYFQGNSAPDKSGLPSDRFSAERTGGSVSTLTIQRTQQEDSAVYLCASSFSGGITGELFFGEGSRLTVL.

The V gene is TRBV11-2, the J gene TRBJ2-5; 8 positions match TRBD2. Germline V gives CDR1 SGHAT, CDR2 FQNNGV. V was pared by 5 bases and J by 4 bases, with 6 bases of the junction left unmatched. CDR3 size: 14 residues. The CDR3 reads CASSRAGAGETQYF. CDR3 nucleotide sequence: TGTGCCAGCAGCAGAGCGGGGGCAGGAGAGACCCAGTACTTC. The variable domain in full, with the rest retrieved from reference TRBV11-2 and TRBJ2-5, is EAGVAQSPRYKIIEKRQSVAFWCNPISGHATLYWYQQILGQGPKLLIQFQNNGVVDDSQLPKDRFSAERLKGVDSTLKIQPAKLEDSAVYLCASSRAGAGETQYFGPGTRLLVL.

This rearrangement joins TRBV7-9 to TRBJ1-3; D not resolved. The CDR3 runs to 15 residues. Trimming removed 3 bases at V and 7 bases at J, with 16 bases between. Germline values: CDR1 SEHNR, CDR2 FQNEAQ (reference sequence). This CDR3 reads CASSFSGPDSNTIYF. CDR3 bases: TGTGCCAGCAGCTTTTCTGGCCCGGATTCTAACACCATATATTTT.

The V call is TRBV20-1, the J call TRBJ1-5; the match to TRBD1 covers 9 bases. CDR1 and CDR2 (germline): DFQATT, SNEGSKA (reference sequence). The V and J ends lost 4 bases and 2 bases, in that order; junction bases with no gene match: 3. The CDR3 consists of 14 residues. The CDR3 region has the DNA TGCAGTGCTATACGGACAGGGGGCAATCAGCCCCAGCATTTT. It specifies CSAIRTGGNQPQHF.

Many counts were recorded for this clonotype. The chain links TRBV9 to TRBJ2-3; TRBD1 matches 10 bases. The CDR3 runs to 15 residues. The V gene's germline CDR1 is SGDLS and CDR2 YYNGEE. J lost 6 bases, V lost 0 bases, and 4 bases had no gene match. CDR3 nucleotides: TGTGCCAGCAGCGTAGGGACAGGGGGTCCCGATACGCAGTATTTT. Translated, it gives CASSVGTGGPDTQYF.

The chain uses TRBV7-2 and TRBJ2-6; 11 nucleotides line up with TRBD2. V shed 5 bases, J shed 3 bases, and the junction held 15 bases outside the gene matches. Germline lookup yields CDR1 SGHTA and CDR2 FQGNSA. The CDR3 consists of 20 residues. CDR3 coding DNA: TGTGCCAGCAGCCCCGTTCTAGCGGGGGGCCTAGGTTATGGGGCCAACGTCCTGACTTTC. Encoded protein: CASSPVLAGGLGYGANVLTF.

This clonotype showed up just a few times. This chain connects TRBV28 to TRBJ2-7; D is possibly TRBD1 (5 bases). V lost 5 bases and J lost 2, with 10 bases in between. The length of the CDR3 is 13 residues. CDR1 is MDHEN and CDR2 is SYDVKM in the germline V gene. This CDR3 is CASSADSPYEQYV. The DNA of the CDR3 is TGTGCCAGCAGTGCTGACAGCCCCTACGAGCAGTACGTC.

This clonotype turned up a few times. The chain carries TRBV6-1 and TRBJ2-5; no clear D gene. Germline CDR1 and CDR2: MNHNS and SASEGT. The CDR3 contains 13 residues. Trimming stripped 6 bases from V and 0 bases from J, with 8 bases between. CDR3 in amino acids: CASSRRYQETQYF. The CDR3 DNA is TGTGCCAGCAGCCGCCGCTACCAAGAGACCCAGTACTTC.

This clonotype showed up many times. This rearrangement joins TRBV28 to TRBJ1-4, with 10 bases matching TRBD1. This CDR3 is built from 14 residues. Germline-derived CDR1 and CDR2 are MDHEN and SYDVKM. After removal of 6 bases from V and 7 bases from J, the junction contained 5 bases not matched to a gene. DNA of the CDR3: TGTGCCAGCAGCCGGACAGGGGGTGGTGAAAAACTGTTTTTT. Amino acid sequence: CASSRTGGGEKLFF.

The chain employs TRBV4-1 and TRBJ1-1; D is undetermined. CDR3 length equals 13 residues. Trimming took 2 bases from V and 8 from J, leaving 12 bases between them. The germline CDR1 and CDR2 sequences are MGHRA and YSYEKL. The CDR3 loop is CASSQSDLREAFF. The CDR3 nucleotides read TGCGCCAGCAGCCAATCAGACCTGAGGGAAGCTTTCTTT.

The table lists this clonotype with a few counts. This sequence joins TRBV28 and TRBJ2-5; 7 bases are a match to TRBD1. Germline assignment: CDR1 MDHEN and CDR2 SYDVKM. V lost 6 bases, J lost 5 bases, and 9 bases stayed unmatched. The CDR3 spans 14 residues. CDR3 in DNA: TGTGCCAGCAGGGGGAACAGGGGCCCTGAGACCCAGTACTTC. This codes for CASRGNRGPETQYF. The full variable domain, its missing parts supplied by reference TRBV28 and TRBJ2-5, is DVKVTQSSRYLVKRTGEKVFLECVQDMDHENMFWYRQDPGLGLRLIYFSYDVKMKEKGDIPEGYSVSREKKERFSLILESASTNQTSMYLCASRGNRGPETQYFGPGTRLLVL.

This clonotype was seen many times. The gene calls are TRBV9 and TRBJ2-1, with 9 bases fitting TRBD2. V was pared by 0 bases and J by 3 bases, with 1 base of the junction left unmatched. Germline V gene data show CDR1 as SGDLS and CDR2 as YYNGEE. There are 15 residues in the CDR3. The CDR3 DNA follows: TGTGCCAGCAGCGTAGGTAGCGGGGGCTACAATGAGCAGTTCTTC. Its translation is CASSVGSGGYNEQFF.

This clonotype was recorded a few times. V is TRBV15 and J is TRBJ2-3; 9 bases align to TRBD2. V trimming: 3 bases; J trimming: 0 bases; junction bases outside the gene matches: 7. Germline V gene lookup returns CDR1 LNHNV and CDR2 YYDKDF (reference sequence). The CDR3 has 17 residues. CDR3 sequence: CATSRGLAGVSTDTQYF. The CDR3 DNA sequence: TGTGCCACCAGCAGGGGTTTAGCGGGGGTGAGCACAGATACGCAGTATTTT.

The rearrangement joins TRBV12-3 or TRBV12-4 to TRBJ2-7; 7 nucleotides match TRBD1. The CDR3 length is 15 residues. V shed 1 base, J shed 1 base, and the junction held 4 bases outside the gene matches. DNA for the CDR3: TGTGCCAGCAGTTTAGGACAGGGAGTTTCCTACGAGCAGTACGTC. Translated: CASSLGQGVSYEQYV.

This clonotype occurred a few times. The chain combines TRBV12-3 or TRBV12-4 with TRBJ2-2; D ambiguous. Between the trimmed V and J ends, which lost 3 bases and 5 bases, there was a span of 4 bases. CDR3 length equals 12 residues. CDR3 DNA sequence: TGTGCCAGCAGTTTCCAGACCGGGGAGCTGTTTTTT. Amino acids: CASSFQTGELFF.

The rearrangement links TRBV4-2 to TRBJ2-3; D remains unclear. The length of the CDR3 is 16 residues. V lost 0 bases to trimming and J lost 1 base, with 11 bases between them. The germline V gene encodes CDR1 LGHNA and CDR2 YNFKEQ. DNA for the CDR3: TGTGCCAGCAGCCAAGATGTACGGGTCCGCACAGATACGCAGTATTTT. Translating it yields CASSQDVRVRTDTQYF.

This clonotype came up a few times. This sequence joins TRBV29-1 and TRBJ2-3; 8 nucleotides line up with TRBD1. The germline V gene has CDR1 SQVTM and CDR2 ANQGSEA. Losses at the gene ends were 0 bases for V and 4 bases for J; bases not matched to a gene: 3. The CDR3 sequence is 14 residues long. CDR3 loop: CSVEDSGGPDTQYF. CDR3 coding DNA: TGCAGCGTTGAAGATTCAGGGGGCCCAGATACGCAGTATTTT.

This clonotype has only a few counts. The rearrangement uses TRBV7-9 and TRBJ2-5; D may be TRBD2 (6 bases). With 5 bases removed from V and 2 bases from J, the gap between germline ends came to 15 bases. The CDR3 loop spans 15 amino acids. Germline lookup yields CDR1 SEHNR and CDR2 FQNEAQ (reference sequence). CDR3 protein: CASSPGGIIQETQYF. CDR3 sequence (DNA): TGTGCCAGCAGCCCCGGCGGGATTATTCAAGAGACCCAGTACTTC.

This clonotype showed up many times. This chain's CDR3 is CASKGQGALNEQFF. The CDR3 DNA reads as TGTGCCAGCAAAGGACAGGGGGCGCTTAATGAGCAGTTCTTC. J is TRBJ2-1 and V is TRBV7-2; 11 nucleotides line up with TRBD1. V lost 7 bases, J lost 7 bases, and 6 bases stayed unmatched. This CDR3 has 14 residues. Germline V gene sequence: CDR1 SGHTA, CDR2 FQGNSA.

This clonotype was seen repeatedly, ten times or more. The CDR3 sequence is CASSSGPPDTQYF. The CDR3, as DNA: TGTGCCAGCAGCTCGGGCCCTCCAGATACGCAGTATTTT. The rearrangement joins TRBV7-2 to TRBJ2-3; D uncertain. CDR1 and CDR2 (germline): SGHTA, FQGNSA. Trimming left V 4 bases short and J 4 bases short, with 9 bases between. The CDR3 covers 13 residues.